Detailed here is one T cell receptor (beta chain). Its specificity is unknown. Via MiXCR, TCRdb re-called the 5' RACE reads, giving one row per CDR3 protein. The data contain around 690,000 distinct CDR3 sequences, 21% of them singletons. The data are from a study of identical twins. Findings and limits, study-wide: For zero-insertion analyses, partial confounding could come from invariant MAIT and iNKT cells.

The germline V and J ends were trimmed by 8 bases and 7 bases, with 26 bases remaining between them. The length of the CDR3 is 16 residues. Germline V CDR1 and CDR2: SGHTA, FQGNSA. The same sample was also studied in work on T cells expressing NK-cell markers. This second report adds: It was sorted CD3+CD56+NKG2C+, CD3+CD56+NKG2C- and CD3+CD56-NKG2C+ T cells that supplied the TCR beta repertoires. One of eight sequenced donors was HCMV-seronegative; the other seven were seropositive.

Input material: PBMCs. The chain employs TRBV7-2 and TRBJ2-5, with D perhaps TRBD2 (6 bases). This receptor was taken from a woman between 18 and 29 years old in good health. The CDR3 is CASALGGGRYMGTQYF. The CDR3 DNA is TGTGCCAGCGCCCTCGGGGGAGGACGTTATATGGGGACCCAGTACTTC.